The rows below give T cell receptor beta chains drawn from one sample of a study of human T cells and chemical hapten exposure. TCRdb independently ran MiXCR on the RACE reads; one entry per CDR3 protein. The sample records around 150,000 distinct CDR3 sequences, roughly 15% being singletons. The input for sequencing was whole blood, taken in connection with sensitization to the hapten diphenylcyclopropenone (DPC). All receptors come from a woman aged 30 to 39 with alopecia areata. Some clones in this sample may be carry-over from other donors' samples. Both conserved end residues are part of each CDR3. A D gene is named only where the DNA matches it firmly. Size is omitted from some rows. Given values are once, few, many or a class for expanded clones.

CDR3 | DNA | V | D | size | J
CATHTLPSYNEQFF | TGTGCCACCCATACCCTTCCATCCTACAATGAGCAGTTCTTC | TRBV24-1 | NA | NA | TRBJ2-1
CATSRAHSGANVLTF | TGTGCCACCTCTCGGGCGCACTCTGGGGCCAACGTCCTGACTTTC | TRBV9 | NA | NA | TRBJ2-6
CASSQMPSGGYNEQFF | TGTGCCAGCAGCCAAATGCCTAGCGGGGGTTACAATGAGCAGTTCTTC | TRBV11-3 | TRBD2 | NA | TRBJ2-1
CASSYGQGRVTEAFF | TGTGCCAGCAGCTACGGACAGGGGCGGGTCACTGAAGCTTTCTTT | TRBV5-4 | TRBD1 | NA | TRBJ1-1
CASSQAWTGDNEQFF | TGCGCCAGCAGCCAAGCGTGGACAGGGGACAATGAGCAGTTCTTC | TRBV4-3 | TRBD1 | NA | TRBJ2-1
CASSIFIGLAGASNEQFF | TGTGCCAGCAGCATATTCATCGGGCTAGCGGGAGCCTCCAATGAGCAGTTCTTC | TRBV7-9 | TRBD2 | many | TRBJ2-1
CASSESRTGELFF | TGCGCCAGCAGTGAGTCGCGAACCGGGGAGCTGTTTTTT | TRBV10-1 | NA | few | TRBJ2-2
CASSLAAMNTEAFF | TGTGCCAGCAGCTTGGCGGCGATGAACACTGAAGCTTTCTTT | TRBV5-5 | NA | few | TRBJ1-1
CASSQDRSMRIPDTQYF | TGTGCCAGCAGCCAAGATCGAAGCATGCGGATCCCAGATACGCAGTATTTT | TRBV3-1 | NA | few | TRBJ2-3
CSASPGVYTGELFF | TGCAGTGCTAGTCCCGGGGTCTACACCGGGGAGCTGTTTTTT | TRBV20-1 | NA | many | TRBJ2-2
CASSLDSGRAEQYF | TGTGCCAGCAGCTTAGATTCAGGGAGGGCTGAGCAGTACTTC | TRBV7-2 | TRBD2 | many | TRBJ2-7
CASSPGSGSNQPQHF | TGTGCCAGCTCACCAGGTTCGGGCAGCAATCAGCCCCAGCATTTT | TRBV18 | NA | NA | TRBJ1-5
CSVGTGVSSDDTQYF | TGCAGCGTGGGGACAGGGGTCTCGTCTGACGATACGCAGTATTTT | TRBV29-1 | TRBD1 | few | TRBJ2-3
CASSYTGELFF | TGTGCCAGCAGCTACACCGGGGAGCTGTTTTTT | TRBV28 | NA | NA | TRBJ2-2
CASSPLGQGTDTQYF | TGTGCCAGCAGCCCCTTGGGACAGGGTACAGATACGCAGTATTTT | TRBV7-3 | TRBD1 | NA | TRBJ2-3
CASNSGPTSYEQYF | TGTGCCAGCAACTCAGGCCCCACCTCCTACGAGCAGTACTTC | TRBV6-6 | NA | few | TRBJ2-7
CASSRGGLTNEKLFF | TGTGCCAGCAGTAGAGGGGGACTAACTAATGAAAAACTGTTTTTT | TRBV28 | NA | few | TRBJ1-4
CASSEMSYGYTF | TGTGCCAGCAGTGAAATGTCCTATGGCTACACCTTC | TRBV2 | NA | NA | TRBJ1-2
CASSLVDSSYEQYF | TGTGCCAGCAGCTTGGTAGACAGCTCCTACGAGCAGTACTTC | TRBV7-9 | NA | NA | TRBJ2-7
CASSLEISPPGGGYTF | TGTGCCAGCAGCTTAGAAATATCCCCACCTGGGGGTGGCTACACCTTC | TRBV7-2 | NA | NA | TRBJ1-2
CSAGPETQYF | TGCAGCGCCGGACCGGAGACCCAGTACTTC | TRBV29-1 | NA | NA | TRBJ2-5
CASSSGFRAFF | TGTGCCAGCAGCTCAGGGTTTAGGGCTTTCTTT | TRBV7-2 | NA | few | TRBJ1-1
CAISDTGTTVYNEQFF | TGTGCCATCAGTGATACCGGGACTACGGTGTACAATGAGCAGTTCTTC | TRBV10-3 | TRBD2 | few | TRBJ2-1
CASSLEGQGLNYGYTF | TGTGCCAGCAGCTTAGAAGGACAGGGGCTTAACTATGGCTACACCTTC | TRBV7-2 | TRBD1 | few | TRBJ1-2
CASSLGSGRPQHF | TGTGCCAGCAGCTTGGGATCCGGGCGGCCCCAGCATTTT | TRBV11-2 | NA | NA | TRBJ1-5
CSVAAGSGSETQYF | TGCAGCGTTGCAGCGGGGAGTGGGTCAGAGACCCAGTACTTC | TRBV29-1 | TRBD2 | few | TRBJ2-5
CASSLGGLAERYTQYF | TGTGCCAGCAGCTTAGGGGGACTAGCGGAAAGATATACGCAGTATTTT | TRBV7-2 | TRBD2 | few | TRBJ2-3
CASSPLPGNNSPLHF | TGTGCCAGCAGCCCGCTCCCGGGGAATAATTCACCCCTCCACTTT | TRBV7-2 | NA | few | TRBJ1-6
CASSPRTGDGSPLHF | TGTGCCAGCAGCCCAAGGACAGGGGATGGGTCACCCCTCCACTTT | TRBV9 | TRBD1 | few | TRBJ1-6
CASSSGGTGSRNYGYTF | TGTGCCAGCAGTTCTGGAGGGACAGGGTCAAGAAACTATGGCTACACCTTC | TRBV28 | TRBD1 | many | TRBJ1-2
CASSPWETGNYGYTF | TGTGCCAGCAGCCCCTGGGAGACAGGGAACTATGGCTACACCTTC | TRBV7-2 | TRBD1 | many | TRBJ1-2
CATTDRDNTGELFF | TGTGCCACTACGGACAGGGATAACACCGGGGAGCTGTTTTTT | TRBV7-7 | TRBD1 | NA | TRBJ2-2
CASSLSYDYGYTF | TGTGCCAGTTCTCTGAGCTATGACTATGGCTACACCTTC | TRBV19 | NA | few | TRBJ1-2
CASTNKGRVHQPQHF | TGTGCCAGCACCAACAAGGGCAGGGTGCATCAGCCCCAGCATTTT | TRBV6-2/TRBV6-3 | NA | many | TRBJ1-5
CASSQDWEDGNQPQHF | TGTGCCAGCAGCCAAGATTGGGAGGACGGCAATCAGCCCCAGCATTTT | TRBV4-2 | NA | many | TRBJ1-5
CSATDHNQPQHF | TGCAGTGCTACGGACCACAATCAGCCCCAGCATTTT | TRBV20-1 | NA | NA | TRBJ1-5
CSAPGAESTDTQYF | TGCAGTGCTCCGGGAGCGGAAAGCACAGATACGCAGTATTTT | TRBV20-1 | NA | NA | TRBJ2-3
CSVASSHNEQFF | TGCAGCGTAGCTAGCTCCCACAATGAGCAGTTCTTC | TRBV29-1 | NA | NA | TRBJ2-1
CSVEPTETEAFF | TGCAGCGTTGAGCCAACAGAGACTGAAGCTTTCTTT | TRBV29-1 | NA | many | TRBJ1-1
CASSRLTDNEQFF | TGTGCCAGCAGTCGCCTAACGGACAATGAGCAGTTCTTC | TRBV7-6 | NA | many | TRBJ2-1
CSAPGRRESTDTQYF | TGCAGTGCCCCTGGACGGCGGGAATCCACAGATACGCAGTATTTT | TRBV20-1 | NA | few | TRBJ2-3
CASSPSPSTDTQYF | TGTGCCAGCAGCCCCTCTCCTAGCACAGATACGCAGTATTTT | TRBV7-3 | NA | NA | TRBJ2-3
CASSADRNYGYTF | TGTGCCAGCAGCGCCGACAGGAACTATGGCTACACCTTC | TRBV5-4 | NA | few | TRBJ1-2
CASSPGLAGDAYEQYF | TGTGCCAGCAGTCCGGGACTAGCGGGGGACGCCTACGAGCAGTACTTC | TRBV12-3/TRBV12-4 | TRBD2 | many | TRBJ2-7
CASSGRASNQPQHF | TGTGCCAGCAGTGGTAGGGCTAGCAATCAGCCCCAGCATTTT | TRBV6-4 | NA | many | TRBJ1-5
CASSLAGLGELFF | TGTGCCAGCAGCTTAGCAGGGCTCGGGGAGCTGTTTTTT | TRBV7-2 | NA | NA | TRBJ2-2
CASSLTGPNEQFF | TGTGCCAGCAGCCTTACAGGCCCTAATGAGCAGTTCTTC | TRBV5-5 | NA | few | TRBJ2-1
CASRQGVYNEQFF | TGTGCCAGTAGACAGGGAGTCTACAATGAGCAGTTCTTC | TRBV6-5 | TRBD1 | NA | TRBJ2-1
CASSAGGETQYF | TGTGCCAGCAGCGCAGGGGGCGAGACCCAGTACTTC | TRBV9 | TRBD1 | few | TRBJ2-5
CAWDLAVDTEAFF | TGTGCCTGGGACTTAGCAGTTGACACTGAAGCTTTCTTT | TRBV30 | NA | many | TRBJ1-1
CASSLLTGNTNEKLFF | TGTGCCAGCAGTTTATTAACAGGGAACACTAATGAAAAACTGTTTTTT | TRBV27 | NA | many | TRBJ1-4